This TCR beta chain was captured by sequencing in a study of cytomegalovirus exposure and HLA in healthy donors. Details on this clone: Antigen specificity is unknown.

CDR3 length equals 14 residues. Germline V gene lookup returns CDR1 MNHEY and CDR2 SMNVEV (reference sequence). In the PCR, 60 Vbeta and 13 Jbeta primers were used. Clones were read by immunoSEQ multiplex PCR, and TCRdb kept only the in-frame ones, dropping some. Counted here are about 170,000 clones, roughly 81% occurring once; the ten biggest clones make up 4.8%. General observations from the study: The later analysis indicated that the majority of CMV-associated TCR beta chains appeared HLA-restricted. As confirmed in vitro, three CMV-associated chains were specific for CMV antigens. In a later analysis, across HLA loci, associated TCR counts were highest for DRB1, lowest for HLA-C.

The material sequenced was PBMCs. The sequence was collected from a girl aged 5-17 years in good health and CMV-seropositive. The V and J genes are TRBV27 and TRBJ2-5, with 9 bases identical to TRBD1. The end of the DNA is better explained by TRBJ2-7, so the J call may be wrong. CDR3 sequence (DNA): TGTGCCAGCAGTTGGGGACAGGGCCCCTACGAGCAGTACTTC. Its translation is CASSWGQGPYEQYF.